This T cell receptor (beta chain) originates from a study of T cells in Graves' hyperthyroidism and ophthalmopathy. TCR beta CDR3 regions were amplified from RNA. An initial round of RT-PCR targeting the TCR CDR3 relied on the HTBI primer set. TCRdb reprocessed the multiplex PCR reads with MiXCR, giving one entry per CDR3 protein. The sample records some 620,000 distinct CDR3 sequences, about a sixth being singletons. The receptor was derived from a woman in her 30s with Graves' hyperthyroidism. The sequenced material came from blood.

The CDR3 reads CASSQEAQGKAFF. The CDR3 DNA reads TGCGCCAGCAGCCAAGAAGCACAGGGAAAAGCTTTCTTT. The chain combines TRBV4-1 with TRBJ1-1; D perhaps matches TRBD1 (6 bases). The germline V gene has CDR1 MGHRA and CDR2 YSYEKL. The CDR3 has 13 residues. The V end lost 0 bases, the J end lost 9 bases, and 11 bases lay between the germline ends.